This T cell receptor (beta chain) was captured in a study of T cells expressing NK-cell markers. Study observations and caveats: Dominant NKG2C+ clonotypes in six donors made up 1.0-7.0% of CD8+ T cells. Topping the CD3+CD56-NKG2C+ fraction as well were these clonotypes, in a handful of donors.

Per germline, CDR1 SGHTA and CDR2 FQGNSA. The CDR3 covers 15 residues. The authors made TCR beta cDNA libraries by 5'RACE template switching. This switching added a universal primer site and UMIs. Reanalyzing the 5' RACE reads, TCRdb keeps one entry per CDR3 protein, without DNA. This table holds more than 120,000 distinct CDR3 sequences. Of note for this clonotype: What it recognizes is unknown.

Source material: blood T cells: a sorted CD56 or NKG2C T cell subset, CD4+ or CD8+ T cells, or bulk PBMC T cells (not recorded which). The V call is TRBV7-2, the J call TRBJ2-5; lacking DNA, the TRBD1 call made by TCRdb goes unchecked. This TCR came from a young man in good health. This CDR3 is CASSLATGGTETQYF.